Each of the 31 T cell receptor beta chains below was sequenced from the same sample in a study of blood T cell repertoires in COVID-19 (dated by TCRdb to about 2020). Library generation was performed with the immunoSEQ multiplex PCR assay. TCRdb's version of the immuneACCESS table is confined to in-frame rearrangements and falls short of the full clone set. An unresolved V gene accounts for under half of the shortfall where checked; the remainder is of unknown origin. The sample yields almost 350,000 clones; over 85% were counted once. The top ten hold just under 4% of the sample. Sequenced sample: peripheral blood. The receptor source for this set is a woman aged 55-70 years with COVID-19, enrolled during active disease.

This clone is a singleton in its sample. The sample holds other DNA sequences that translate to the same CDR3. This chain joins TRBV5-1 and TRBJ2-1; the D is unclear. The germline gives CDR1 SGHRS, CDR2 YFSETQ. Trimming stripped 0 bases from V and 1 base from J, with 5 bases between. This CDR3 spans 14 amino acids. In nucleotides, the CDR3 is TGCGCCAGCAGCTTGGGGCAGTCCTACAATGAGCAGTTCTTC. Residues: CASSLGQSYNEQFF.

V and J are TRBV5-1 and TRBJ1-4; 8 bases align to TRBD1. Trimming at V came to 3 bases and at J to 2 bases, leaving 9 bases not matched to a gene. Germline CDR1 is SGHRS and CDR2 is YFSETQ. The CDR3 runs to 17 residues. This CDR3 reads CASSYRQGTGTNEKLFF. In DNA form, the CDR3 reads TGCGCCAGCAGCTACAGACAGGGGACTGGCACTAATGAAAAACTGTTTTTT.

The chain employs TRBV5-1 and TRBJ2-5; 9 bases agree with TRBD2. The CDR3 totals 16 residues. The V gene's germline CDR1 is SGHRS and CDR2 YFSETQ. The ends lost 2 bases at V and 2 bases at J; junction bases unmatched: 7. CDR3 amino acids: CASSLVLAGSQETQYF. The CDR3 coding sequence is TGCGCCAGCAGCTTAGTTCTAGCGGGGAGTCAAGAGACCCAGTACTTC.

The V gene is TRBV7-7, the J gene TRBJ2-5; 9 bases map to TRBD1. The CDR3 extends over 15 amino acids. Trimming took 1 base from V and 6 from J; bases not matched to a gene: 6. Germline V gene sequence: CDR1 SSHAT, CDR2 FNYEAQ (reference sequence). The CDR3 loop is CASSLGGTGRQTQYF. The CDR3, as DNA: TGTGCCAGCAGCTTAGGAGGGACAGGGAGACAGACCCAGTACTTC.

The chain combines TRBV3-1 (or the pseudogene TRBV3-2) with TRBJ1-2; 7 bases are a match to TRBD1. Germline-derived CDR1 and CDR2 are LGHDT and YNNKEL (reference sequence). J lost 2 bases, V lost 3 bases, and 3 bases had no gene match. The CDR3 extends over 14 amino acids. CDR3 protein: CASSHRDRNYGYTF. In DNA, the CDR3 is TGTGCCAGCAGCCACCGGGACAGAAACTATGGCTACACCTTC.

The chain couples TRBV3-1 (or the pseudogene TRBV3-2) to TRBJ2-7; the match to TRBD2 covers 10 bases. Germline CDR1 and CDR2: LGHDT and YNNKEL (reference sequence). Unmatched junction bases numbered 14, after V lost 4 bases and J lost 5 bases. This CDR3 contains 17 residues. The CDR3 DNA reads TGTGCCAGCAGCCCTAGAGGGCTAGCGGGGGATGTCGACGAGCAGTACTTC. It translates to CASSPRGLAGDVDEQYF.

The chain joins TRBV7-3 to TRBJ1-6; perhaps TRBD1 as D (6 bases). V lost 2 bases, J lost 8 bases, and 10 bases lay in between. Germline CDR1 is SGHTA and CDR2 is FQGTGA. CDR3 length equals 14 residues. The CDR3 protein is CASSLVGGDSPLHF. CDR3 bases: TGTGCCAGCAGCTTAGTAGGGGGGGATTCACCCCTCCACTTT.

V and J are TRBV7-2 and TRBJ1-6; D is perhaps TRBD1 (5 bases). V was clipped by 2 bases and J by 6 bases, with 14 bases between them. Germline CDR1 SGHTA, CDR2 FQGNSA. The CDR3 sequence is 16 residues long. This CDR3 reads CASSLYGGGVNSPLHF. The CDR3 DNA is TGTGCCAGCAGCTTATACGGTGGAGGGGTTAATTCACCCCTCCACTTT. Combining the CDR3 with reference TRBV7-2 and TRBJ1-6 gives the whole variable domain GAGVSQSPSNKVTEKGKDVELRCDPISGHTALYWYRQSLGQGLEFLIYFQGNSAPDKSGLPSDRFSAERTGGSVSTLTIQRTQQEDSAVYLCASSLYGGGVNSPLHFGNGTRLTVT.

The chain has TRBV10-3 and TRBJ1-2; 7 bases agree with TRBD1. CDR1 and CDR2 (germline): ENHRY, SYGVKD. The CDR3 is 15 residues long. V lost 4 bases to trimming and J lost 4 bases; unmatched junction nucleotides: 9. CDR3 sequence: CAISVSPGTVYGYTF. The DNA for the CDR3 is TGTGCCATCAGTGTTAGCCCCGGGACAGTCTATGGCTACACCTTC.

The CDR3 loop reads CAWSGDRGIGELFF. The CDR3 DNA reads TGTGCCTGGAGTGGAGACAGGGGGATCGGGGAGCTGTTTTTT. This chain connects TRBV30 to TRBJ2-2; 9 positions match TRBD1. CDR1 is GTSNPN and CDR2 is SVGIG in the germline V gene (reference sequence). V shed 1 base, J shed 7 bases, and the junction held 4 bases outside the gene matches. The CDR3 has 14 amino acids.

The chain joins TRBV5-6 to TRBJ1-5; the match to TRBD1 covers 10 bases. The V gene end was trimmed by 0 bases and the J gene end by 2 bases; junction bases not matched to a gene: 2. CDR1 and CDR2 from the germline V gene are SGHDT and YYEEEE. The CDR3 totals 16 residues. The CDR3 DNA sequence: TGTGCCAGCAGCTTGGGACAGGGGGCTGGCAATCAGCCCCAGCATTTT. Its translation is CASSLGQGAGNQPQHF. The whole variable domain, remainder taken from reference TRBV5-6 and TRBJ1-5, is DAGVTQSPTHLIKTRGQQVTLRCSPKSGHDTVSWYQQALGQGPQFIFQYYEEEERQRGNFPDRFSGHQFPNYSSELNVNALLLGDSALYLCASSLGQGAGNQPQHFGDGTRLSIL.

CDR3 bases: TGTGCCAGCAGCGAACAAAATTCACCCCTCCACTTT. It translates to CASSEQNSPLHF. The genes are TRBV5-5 and TRBJ1-6; the D is unclear. Germline values: CDR1 SGHKS, CDR2 YYEKEE (reference sequence). This CDR3 has 12 residues. The ends were cut back, 4 bases at V and 7 bases at J, with 6 bases in the middle.

V and J are TRBV7-9 and TRBJ1-2; D is unresolved. The V gene lost 2 bases and the J gene lost 0 bases, with 16 bases spanning the gap. The CDR3 runs 17 residues. Germline loops: CDR1 SEHNR, CDR2 FQNEAQ (reference sequence). The CDR3 nucleotides are TGTGCCAGCAGCTTATCTGTACTCCCGGGGACTAACTATGGCTACACCTTC. Amino acid sequence: CASSLSVLPGTNYGYTF.

The table lists this clone with a count of one. The chain carries TRBV7-6 and TRBJ2-2; 8 bases agree with TRBD1. In germline, CDR1 is SGHVS, CDR2 FNYEAQ. Trimming cost V 5 bases and J 4 bases; bases outside gene matches: 12. The CDR3 loop spans 17 amino acids. CDR3 in DNA: TGTGCCAGCAGCCCCTCTCGGACAGGGTCCCCCACCGGGGAGCTGTTTTTT. Protein: CASSPSRTGSPTGELFF.

The rearrangement links TRBV27 to TRBJ2-2; D is uncertain. Trimming removed 3 bases at V and 1 base at J, with 6 bases between. The CDR3 extends over 14 amino acids. Germline-derived CDR1 and CDR2 are MNHEY and SMNVEV (reference sequence). This chain's CDR3 is CASSFNRNTGELFF. CDR3 nucleotide sequence: TGTGCCAGCAGTTTTAACAGGAACACCGGGGAGCTGTTTTTT.

V gene TRBV5-1 combines with J gene TRBJ2-3, with TRBD1 matching over 8 bases. This CDR3 contains 15 residues. The J segment lost 4 bases and the V segment lost 3 bases, leaving 7 bases of the junction unmatched. Per the germline V gene, CDR1 is SGHRS and CDR2 is YFSETQ. Here the CDR3 DNA reads TGCGCCAGCAGCTCAAGGACAGGGAAAGCAGATACGCAGTATTTT. Encoded protein: CASSSRTGKADTQYF.

This chain joins TRBV7-3 and TRBJ1-6; weak D call: TRBD1 (6 bases). This CDR3 comprises 16 residues. V lost 2 bases and J 2 bases, leaving 10 bases between the germline ends. Germline-derived CDR1 and CDR2 are SGHTA and FQGTGA. The CDR3 protein is CASSLLGHTYNSPLHF. The DNA for the CDR3 is TGTGCCAGCAGCTTACTGGGACACACCTATAATTCACCCCTCCACTTT.

In the case of this clone: The sample has other DNA sequences that encode this CDR3 too. The rearrangement links TRBV18 to TRBJ1-1; TRBD1 aligns across 11 bases. The germline V gene has CDR1 KGHSH and CDR2 LQKENI. The V and J ends lost 6 bases and 1 base, in that order; junction bases with no gene match: 1. There are 14 residues in the CDR3. Written as DNA, the CDR3 is TGTGCCAGCTCCGGGACAGGGGGGAACACTGAAGCTTTCTTT. This gives the protein CASSGTGGNTEAFF. The entire variable domain, with the rest obtained from reference TRBV18 and TRBJ1-1, is as follows: NAGVMQNPRHLVRRRGQEARLRCSPMKGHSHVYWYRQLPEEGLKFMVYLQKENIIDESGMPKERFSAEFPKEGPSILRIQQVVRGDSAAYFCASSGTGGNTEAFFGQGTRLTVV.

The rearrangement uses TRBV6-1 and TRBJ1-3, with a tentative D call TRBD1 (5 bases). Trimming cost V 0 bases and J 7 bases, with 13 bases left between them. Per the germline V gene, CDR1 is MNHNS and CDR2 is SASEGT. The CDR3 consists of 15 residues. The CDR3 DNA sequence: TGTGCCAGCAGTGAAGCCAGGGCTGTAGGGAACACCATATATTTT. Translation gives CASSEARAVGNTIYF.

The chain joins TRBV5-1 to TRBJ2-3, with 12 bases fitting TRBD2. This CDR3 contains 19 residues. V dropped 0 bases and J dropped 2; count of bases not matched to a gene: 10. CDR1 and CDR2 (germline): SGHRS, YFSETQ. CDR3 region: CASSLGSLAGGPITDTQYF. The CDR3 nucleotides read TGCGCCAGCAGCTTGGGTTCGCTAGCGGGGGGGCCGATCACAGATACGCAGTATTTT. Variable domain in full (rest from reference TRBV5-1 and TRBJ2-3): KAGVTQTPRYLIKTRGQQVTLSCSPISGHRSVSWYQQTPGQGLQFLFEYFSETQRNKGNFPGRFSGRQFSNSRSEMNVSTLELGDSALYLCASSLGSLAGGPITDTQYFGPGTRLTVL.

The chain is built from TRBV19 and TRBJ1-2; TRBD1 might be the D (5 bases). Germline V lookup: CDR1 LNHDA, CDR2 SQIVND (reference sequence). V lost 6 bases and J lost 2, with 16 bases in between. The CDR3 contains 15 residues. The CDR3 nucleotides read TGTGCCAGTAGGTTACAGGAGGGCGGAAACTATGGCTACACCTTC. Translated, it gives CASRLQEGGNYGYTF.

The genes are TRBV5-1 and TRBJ2-5, with 13 bases aligning to TRBD2. The germline CDR1 and CDR2 sequences are SGHRS and YFSETQ. The CDR3 sequence is 18 residues long. V lost 0 bases to trimming and J lost 5 bases; unmatched junction nucleotides: 10. The CDR3 region is CASSLGLAGGGLLETQYF. Written as DNA, the CDR3 is TGCGCCAGCAGCTTGGGACTAGCGGGGGGCGGCCTTCTGGAGACCCAGTACTTC.

The chain has TRBV5-6 and TRBJ2-1; D perhaps matches TRBD1 (5 bases). In germline, CDR1 is SGHDT, CDR2 YYEEEE. Trimming took 6 bases from V and 8 from J, leaving 15 bases between them. The CDR3 is made up of 13 amino acids. CDR3 bases: TGTGCCAGCACCCTTGGAACCAGGGATGAGCAGTTCTTC. Translation: CASTLGTRDEQFF.

The chain joins TRBV15 to TRBJ1-5; TRBD1 matches 7 bases. The V and J ends lost 5 bases and 2 bases, in that order; junction bases with no gene match: 12. This CDR3 has 17 residues. Per germline, CDR1 LNHNV and CDR2 YYDKDF (reference sequence). CDR3 coding DNA: TGTGCCACCAGCCGACCGGGACAGAAAAACGGCAATCAGCCCCAGCATTTT. Protein sequence: CATSRPGQKNGNQPQHF.

This rearrangement joins TRBV18 to TRBJ1-1; 8 bases align to TRBD1. This CDR3 contains 16 residues. In germline, CDR1 is KGHSH, CDR2 LQKENI. The V and J ends lost 1 base and 1 base, in that order; junction bases with no gene match: 5. The CDR3 reads CASSPQGQGGNTEAFF. The DNA of the CDR3 is TGTGCCAGCTCACCACAAGGACAGGGCGGGAACACTGAAGCTTTCTTT.

The rearrangement joins TRBV18 to TRBJ1-5, with 9 bases that match TRBD1. The ends lost 6 bases at V and 4 bases at J; junction bases unmatched: 7. Germline V gene data show CDR1 as KGHSH and CDR2 as LQKENI. The CDR3 is made up of 15 amino acids. In nucleotides, the CDR3 is TGTGCCAGCTCTGGGTGGACAGGGGATAATCAGCCCCAGCATTTT. This encodes CASSGWTGDNQPQHF. Looking up the rest from reference TRBV18 and TRBJ1-5 gives the full variable domain: NAGVMQNPRHLVRRRGQEARLRCSPMKGHSHVYWYRQLPEEGLKFMVYLQKENIIDESGMPKERFSAEFPKEGPSILRIQQVVRGDSAAYFCASSGWTGDNQPQHFGDGTRLSIL.

The chain is built from TRBV28 and TRBJ2-1; the D is unclear. V was pared by 2 bases and J by 5 bases, with 7 bases between. Germline CDR1 and CDR2: MDHEN and SYDVKM. The CDR3 is 13 residues long. The CDR3 nucleotides read TGTGCCAGCAGTTTAAGGCGGAACAATGAGCAGTTCTTC. It translates to CASSLRRNNEQFF.

V and J are TRBV7-2 and TRBJ2-2; TRBD1 agrees at 9 bases. Germline CDR1 is SGHTA and CDR2 is FQGNSA. The CDR3 extends over 17 amino acids. Trimming cost V 5 bases and J 3 bases; bases outside gene matches: 10. CDR3 region: CASSPRTGTGYTGELFF. In nucleotides, the CDR3 is TGTGCCAGCAGCCCACGAACCGGGACAGGGTACACCGGGGAGCTGTTTTTT.

This rearrangement joins TRBV19 to TRBJ1-1; 7 bases agree with TRBD1. CDR3 length equals 14 residues. Unmatched junction bases numbered 1, after V lost 3 bases and J lost 0 bases. Germline V CDR1 and CDR2: LNHDA, SQIVND (reference sequence). The CDR3 DNA sequence: TGTGCCAGTAGTATGGGACAGCTGAACACTGAAGCTTTCTTT. This gives the protein CASSMGQLNTEAFF.

The chain's CDR3 is CASSERQGRRGYTF. DNA of the CDR3: TGTGCCAGCAGCGAACGACAGGGCCGGCGTGGCTACACCTTC. The rearrangement joins TRBV9 to TRBJ1-2; 7 bases are shared with TRBD1. Per germline, CDR1 SGDLS and CDR2 YYNGEE. J lost 7 bases, V lost 3 bases, and 9 bases had no gene match. The CDR3 contains 14 residues.

The gene calls are TRBV15 and TRBJ2-3; possible D gene TRBD2, 5 bases. Looked up from germline, CDR1 is LNHNV and CDR2 is YYDKDF (reference sequence). Trimming cost V 4 bases and J 8 bases, with 16 bases left between them. This CDR3 spans 14 amino acids. DNA for the CDR3: TGTGCCACCAGCACCGGACTGATTAGTGGTACGCAGTATTTT. Its translation is CATSTGLISGTQYF.